This TCR beta chain was recorded in a study of shared clonotypes between healthy human individuals. For the study at large: Donors had three CD4 naive, three CD4 memory, two CD8 naive and one CD8 memory plate apiece. Findings and limits, study-wide: An expected dependence of interdonor clonotype sharing on sequencing depth was noted.

Profiling relied on immunoSEQ multiplex PCR, and the TCRdb table lists in-frame clones only, not all of them. The table shows 550,000 to 800,000 clones, with roughly 88% occurring only once. Trimming cost V 5 bases and J 8 bases; bases outside gene matches: 11. The CDR3 extends over 15 amino acids. The germline CDR1 and CDR2 sequences are MNHEY and SMNVEV (reference sequence). In regard to this clone: Its antigen is undetermined.

The clonotype comes from a man younger than 30 in good health. Some clones in this sample may be carry-over from other donors' samples. What was sequenced was memory CD8+ T cells from PBMCs. The sample's subset: CD45RO+ cells pooled with CCR7-negative TemRA cells. V and J are TRBV27 and TRBJ2-1; 8 bases line up with TRBD2. The CDR3, as DNA: TGTGCCAGCAGTCCCCAGACGGGAGGGCCCGATGAGCAGTTCTTC. Translation: CASSPQTGGPDEQFF.